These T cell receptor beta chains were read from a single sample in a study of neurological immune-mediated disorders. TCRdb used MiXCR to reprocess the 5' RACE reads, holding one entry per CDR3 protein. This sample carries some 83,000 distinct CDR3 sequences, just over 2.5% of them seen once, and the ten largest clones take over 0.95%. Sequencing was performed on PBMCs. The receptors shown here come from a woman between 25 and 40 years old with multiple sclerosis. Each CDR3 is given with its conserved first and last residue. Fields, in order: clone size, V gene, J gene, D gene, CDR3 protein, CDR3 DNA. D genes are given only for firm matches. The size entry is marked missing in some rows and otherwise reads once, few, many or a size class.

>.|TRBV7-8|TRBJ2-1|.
CASSFPPAEQFF
TGTGCCAGCAGCTTCCCCCCGGCAGAGCAGTTCTTC
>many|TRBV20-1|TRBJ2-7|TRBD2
CSARLAGYSYEQYF
TGCAGTGCTAGGCTAGCGGGGTACTCCTACGAGCAGTACTTC
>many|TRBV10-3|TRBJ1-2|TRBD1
CAISERTGAGYTF
TGTGCCATCAGTGAGAGGACAGGGGCCGGCTACACCTTC
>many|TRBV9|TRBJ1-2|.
CASSVGDYGYTF
TGTGCCAGCAGCGTAGGGGACTATGGCTACACCTTC
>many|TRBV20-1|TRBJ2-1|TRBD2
CSARPASGKVNEQFF
TGCAGTGCTAGACCGGCTAGCGGGAAAGTCAATGAGCAGTTCTTC
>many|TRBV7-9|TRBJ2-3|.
CASSLYTDTQYF
TGTGCCAGCAGCTTATACACAGATACGCAGTATTTT
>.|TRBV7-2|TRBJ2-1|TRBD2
CASSSSGLAGNEQFF
TGTGCCAGCAGCTCCTCGGGACTAGCGGGGAATGAGCAGTTCTTC
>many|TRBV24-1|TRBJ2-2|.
CATSDWTSTTGELFF
TGTGCCACCAGTGATTGGACTTCAACCACCGGGGAGCTGTTTTTT
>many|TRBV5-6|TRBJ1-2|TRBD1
CASSRWTGGQLRYGYTF
TGTGCCAGCAGCCGATGGACAGGGGGCCAGTTGCGGTATGGCTACACCTTC
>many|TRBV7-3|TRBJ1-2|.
CASSYDSLYGYTF
TGTGCCAGCAGCTACGATTCTCTCTATGGCTACACCTTC
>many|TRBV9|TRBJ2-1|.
CASSVRRDGYNEQFF
TGTGCCAGCAGCGTGAGGCGGGACGGCTACAATGAGCAGTTCTTC
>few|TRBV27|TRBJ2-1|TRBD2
CASSSVPGLAGASYNEQFF
TGTGCCAGCAGTTCCGTCCCGGGACTAGCGGGAGCCTCCTACAATGAGCAGTTCTTC
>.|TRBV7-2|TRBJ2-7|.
CASSPRDGGNKYF
TGTGCCAGCAGCCCTCGGGACGGTGGGAACAAGTACTTC
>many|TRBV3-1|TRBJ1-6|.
CASSQGRADSPLHF
TGTGCCAGCAGCCAAGGCAGAGCAGATTCACCCCTCCACTTT
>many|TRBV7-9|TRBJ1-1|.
CASSLYRVGNTEAFF
TGTGCCAGCAGCTTATACAGGGTGGGGAACACTGAAGCTTTCTTT
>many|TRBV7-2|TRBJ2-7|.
CASSLTKGTEQYF
TGTGCCAGCAGCTTAACTAAGGGAACCGAGCAGTACTTC
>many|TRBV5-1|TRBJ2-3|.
CASRLDWTDTQYF
TGCGCCAGCAGACTAGACTGGACAGATACGCAGTATTTT
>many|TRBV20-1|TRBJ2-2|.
CSARFSTGELFF
TGCAGTGCTAGATTTAGCACCGGGGAGCTGTTTTTT
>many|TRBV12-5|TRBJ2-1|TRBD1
CASAPTGEIPGNEQFF
TGTGCTAGTGCCCCGACAGGGGAGATTCCGGGCAATGAGCAGTTCTTC
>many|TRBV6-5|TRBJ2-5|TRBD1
CASSYWDRQETQYF
TGTGCCAGCAGTTACTGGGACAGGCAAGAGACCCAGTACTTC
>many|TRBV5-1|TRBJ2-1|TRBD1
CASSLAPGQSTNEQFF
TGCGCCAGCAGCTTGGCCCCGGGACAGAGTACTAATGAGCAGTTCTTC
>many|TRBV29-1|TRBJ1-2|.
CSVDRTQSYGYTF
TGCAGCGTTGATAGGACCCAGAGCTATGGCTACACCTTC
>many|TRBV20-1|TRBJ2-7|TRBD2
CSASRLAGGYEQYF
TGCAGTGCTAGCCGACTAGCGGGAGGCTACGAGCAGTACTTC
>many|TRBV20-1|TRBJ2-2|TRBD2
CSARLAAANTGELFF
TGCAGTGCTAGACTAGCGGCAGCGAACACCGGGGAGCTGTTTTTT
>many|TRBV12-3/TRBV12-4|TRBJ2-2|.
CASSLQQNTGELFF
TGTGCCAGCAGTTTACAGCAGAACACCGGGGAGCTGTTTTTT
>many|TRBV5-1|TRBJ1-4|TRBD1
CASSLTVVNRGVEKLFF
TGCGCCAGCAGCTTGACGGTAGTAAACAGGGGAGTTGAAAAACTGTTTTTT
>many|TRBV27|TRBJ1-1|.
CASTPGGAKTEAFF
TGTGCCAGCACGCCGGGAGGGGCAAAGACTGAAGCTTTCTTT
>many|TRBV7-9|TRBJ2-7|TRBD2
CASSLSRAPGGRGQYF
TGTGCCAGCAGCTTATCCCGGGCGCCGGGCGGGAGGGGACAGTACTTC